This T cell receptor (beta chain) comes out of a study of T cell responses to AZD1222 COVID-19 vaccine. Study context: Analyses pooled second doses at about 4 or about 12 weeks. Study-wide results and caveats: Once two AZD1222 doses were given, Spike-specific TCR breadth and depth went up. Targets within unmutated variant regions were reportedly found for nearly half of spike-specific TCRs.

This clone was picked up one time. Its antigen is unknown. Measured with immunoSEQ multiplex PCR; TCRdb has only the in-frame clones, and not every one. This sample has some 150,000 clones, with roughly 90% found just once. This TCR came from an adult in good health. Specimen: peripheral blood, collected on day 0 of AZD1222 vaccination.

Here the CDR3 DNA reads TGCGCCAGCAGCCAAGGTATAGCGGGCTACAATGAGCAGTTCTTC. The encoded protein is CASSQGIAGYNEQFF. V and J are TRBV4-3 and TRBJ2-1; TRBD2 matches at 7 bases. The CDR3 runs to 15 residues. Per germline, CDR1 LGHNA and CDR2 YSLEER. With V trimmed by 1 base and J by 3 bases, 3 bases remained unmatched.